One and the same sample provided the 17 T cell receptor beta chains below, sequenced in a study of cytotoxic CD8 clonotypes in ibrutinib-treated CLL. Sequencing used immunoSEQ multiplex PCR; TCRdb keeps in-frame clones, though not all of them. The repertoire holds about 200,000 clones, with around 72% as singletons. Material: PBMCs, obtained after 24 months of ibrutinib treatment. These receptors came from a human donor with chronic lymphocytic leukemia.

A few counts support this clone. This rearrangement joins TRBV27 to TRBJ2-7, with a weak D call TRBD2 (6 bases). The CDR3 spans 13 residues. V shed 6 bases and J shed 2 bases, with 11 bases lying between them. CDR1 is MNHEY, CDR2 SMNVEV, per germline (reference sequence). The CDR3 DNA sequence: TGTGCCAGCAGGGGCGGGGCGGCCTACGAGCAGTACTTC. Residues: CASRGGAAYEQYF.

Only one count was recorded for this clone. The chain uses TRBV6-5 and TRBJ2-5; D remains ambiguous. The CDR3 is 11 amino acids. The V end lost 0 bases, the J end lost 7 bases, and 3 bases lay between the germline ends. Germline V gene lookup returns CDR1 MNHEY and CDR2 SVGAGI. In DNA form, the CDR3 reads TGTGCCAGCAGTTACTCGGGGACCCAGTACTTC. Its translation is CASSYSGTQYF.

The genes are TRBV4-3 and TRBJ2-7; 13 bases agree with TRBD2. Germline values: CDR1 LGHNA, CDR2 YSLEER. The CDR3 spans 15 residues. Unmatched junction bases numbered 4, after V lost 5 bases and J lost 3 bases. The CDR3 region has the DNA TGCGCCAGCAGCAAAGGACTAGCGGGAGTCTACGAGCAGTACTTC. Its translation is CASSKGLAGVYEQYF.

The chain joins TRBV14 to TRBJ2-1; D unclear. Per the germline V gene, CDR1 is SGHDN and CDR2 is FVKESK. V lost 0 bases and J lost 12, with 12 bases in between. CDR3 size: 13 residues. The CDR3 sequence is CASSQDSYLGQFF. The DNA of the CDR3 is TGTGCCAGCAGCCAAGACAGCTATCTGGGGCAGTTCTTC. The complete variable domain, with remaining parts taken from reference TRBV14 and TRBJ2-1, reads EAGVTQFPSHSVIEKGQTVTLRCDPISGHDNLYWYRRVMGKEIKFLLHFVKESKQDESGMPNNRFLAERTGGTYSTLKVQPAELEDSGVYFCASSQDSYLGQFFGPGTRLTVL.

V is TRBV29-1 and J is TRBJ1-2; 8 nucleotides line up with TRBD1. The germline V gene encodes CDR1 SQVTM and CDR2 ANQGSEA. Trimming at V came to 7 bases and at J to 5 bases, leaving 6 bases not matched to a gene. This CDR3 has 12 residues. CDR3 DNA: TGCAGCGAAGGGACAGGAGAGTATGGCTACACCTTC. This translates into CSEGTGEYGYTF. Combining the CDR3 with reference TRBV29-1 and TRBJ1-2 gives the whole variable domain SAVISQKPSRDICQRGTSLTIQCQVDSQVTMMFWYRQQPGQSLTLIATANQGSEATYESGFVIDKFPISRPNLTFSTLTVSNMSPEDSSIYLCSEGTGEYGYTFGSGTRLTVV.

The CDR3 region is CASSLALTQPQHF. Written as DNA, the CDR3 is TGTGCCAGCAGCTTAGCTCTCACTCAGCCCCAGCATTTT. The chain carries TRBV7-8 and TRBJ1-5, with unresolved D. Trimming pared 0 bases from V and 6 bases from J, leaving 6 bases between. The germline V gene encodes CDR1 SGHVS and CDR2 FQNEAQ. The CDR3 spans 13 residues. Full variable domain (missing parts from reference TRBV7-8 and TRBJ1-5): GAGVSQSPRYKVAKRGQDVALRCDPISGHVSLFWYQQALGQGPEFLTYFQNEAQLDKSGLPSDRFFAERPEGSVSTLKIQRTQQEDSAVYLCASSLALTQPQHFGDGTRLSIL.

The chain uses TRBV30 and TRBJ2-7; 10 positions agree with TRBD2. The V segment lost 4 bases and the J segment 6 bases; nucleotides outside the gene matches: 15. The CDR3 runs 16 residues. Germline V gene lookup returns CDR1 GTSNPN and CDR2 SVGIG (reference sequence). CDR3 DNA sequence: TGTGCCTGGAACCCGAGGTGGCTAGCGGGAGAGGGCGAGCAGTACTTC. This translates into CAWNPRWLAGEGEQYF.

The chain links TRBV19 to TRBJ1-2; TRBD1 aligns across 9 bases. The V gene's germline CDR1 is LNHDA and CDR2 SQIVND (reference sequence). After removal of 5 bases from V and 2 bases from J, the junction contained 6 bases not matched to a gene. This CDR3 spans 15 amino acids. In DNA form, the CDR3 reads TGTGCCAGTAGTCCTTGGGACAGGGACAACTATGGCTACACCTTC. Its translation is CASSPWDRDNYGYTF.

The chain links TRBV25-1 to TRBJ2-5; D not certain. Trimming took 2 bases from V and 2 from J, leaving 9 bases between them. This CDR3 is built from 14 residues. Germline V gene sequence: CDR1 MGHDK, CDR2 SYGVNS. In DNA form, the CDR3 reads TGTGCCAGCAGTGAAATCTCTCTTCAAGAGACCCAGTACTTC. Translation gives CASSEISLQETQYF.

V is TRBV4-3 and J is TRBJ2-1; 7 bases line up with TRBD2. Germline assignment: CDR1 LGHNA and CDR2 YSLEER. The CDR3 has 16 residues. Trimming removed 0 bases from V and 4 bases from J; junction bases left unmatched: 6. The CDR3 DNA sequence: TGCGCCAGCAGCCAAGAAGTGGTAGCGGGTTACAATGAGCAGTTCTTC. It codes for CASSQEVVAGYNEQFF.

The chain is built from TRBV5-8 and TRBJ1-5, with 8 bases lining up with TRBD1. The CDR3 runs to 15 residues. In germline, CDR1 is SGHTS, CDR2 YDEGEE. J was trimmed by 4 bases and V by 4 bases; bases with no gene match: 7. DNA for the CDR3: TGTGCCAGCAGCGACAGGGGAGGAGAAAATCAGCCCCAGCATTTT. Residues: CASSDRGGENQPQHF.

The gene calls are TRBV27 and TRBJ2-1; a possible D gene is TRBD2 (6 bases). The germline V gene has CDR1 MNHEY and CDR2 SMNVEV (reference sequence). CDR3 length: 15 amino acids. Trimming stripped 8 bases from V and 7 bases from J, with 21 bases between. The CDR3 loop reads CASALALNSWNEQFF. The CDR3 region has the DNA TGTGCCAGCGCCCTAGCGTTAAATTCTTGGAATGAGCAGTTCTTC.

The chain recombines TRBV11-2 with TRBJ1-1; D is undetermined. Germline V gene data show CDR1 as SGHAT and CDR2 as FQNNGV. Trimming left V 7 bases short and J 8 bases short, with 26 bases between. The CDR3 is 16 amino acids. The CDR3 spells CASKVWAHLNPSEAFF. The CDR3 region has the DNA TGTGCCAGCAAGGTTTGGGCGCATCTCAACCCCTCGGAAGCTTTCTTT. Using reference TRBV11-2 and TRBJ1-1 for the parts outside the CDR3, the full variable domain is EAGVAQSPRYKIIEKRQSVAFWCNPISGHATLYWYQQILGQGPKLLIQFQNNGVVDDSQLPKDRFSAERLKGVDSTLKIQPAKLEDSAVYLCASKVWAHLNPSEAFFGQGTRLTVV.

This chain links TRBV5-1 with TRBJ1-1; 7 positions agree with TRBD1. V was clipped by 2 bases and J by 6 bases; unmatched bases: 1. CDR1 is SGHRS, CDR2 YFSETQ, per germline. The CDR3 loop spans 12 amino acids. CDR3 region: CASSFTGAEAFF. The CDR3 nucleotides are TGCGCCAGCAGCTTCACAGGGGCTGAAGCTTTCTTT.

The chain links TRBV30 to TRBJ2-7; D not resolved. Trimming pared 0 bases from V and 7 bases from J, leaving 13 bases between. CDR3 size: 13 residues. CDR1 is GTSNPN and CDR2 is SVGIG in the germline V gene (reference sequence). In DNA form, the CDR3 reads TGTGCCTGGAGTGTAGCTGGGTCGCGGGAGCAGTACTTC. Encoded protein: CAWSVAGSREQYF.

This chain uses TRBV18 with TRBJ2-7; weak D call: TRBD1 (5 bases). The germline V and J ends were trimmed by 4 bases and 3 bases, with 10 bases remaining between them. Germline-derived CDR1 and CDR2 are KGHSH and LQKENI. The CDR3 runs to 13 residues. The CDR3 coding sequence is TGTGCCAGCTCACAGATCGACAGCTACGAGCAGTACTTC. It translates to CASSQIDSYEQYF.

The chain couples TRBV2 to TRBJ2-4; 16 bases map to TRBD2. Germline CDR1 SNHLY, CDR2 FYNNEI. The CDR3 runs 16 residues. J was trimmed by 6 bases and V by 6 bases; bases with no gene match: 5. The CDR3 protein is CASREGLAGGVNIQYF. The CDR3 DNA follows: TGTGCCAGCAGAGAGGGACTAGCGGGAGGGGTAAACATTCAGTACTTC.